The 31 T cell receptor beta chains reported below all come from one sample, sequenced in a study of blood T cells in healthy people across ages. The second PCR ran about 7 to 12 cycles with a sample-barcoded 5' primer and J-beta primers. TCRdb independently ran MiXCR on the 5' RACE reads; one entry per CDR3 protein. The sample holds fewer than 900,000 distinct CDR3 sequences, approximately 39% seen once. The source material was blood. Every receptor here comes from a woman aged 60-75 years in good health.

Only a few counts were recorded for this clonotype. The CDR3 sequence: CASSPQQGTRINQPQHF. The DNA of the CDR3 is TGTGCCAGCAGTCCCCAACAGGGTACGAGGATCAATCAGCCCCAGCATTTT. The chain uses TRBV12-3 or TRBV12-4 and TRBJ1-5; perhaps TRBD1 as D (6 bases). The CDR3 has 17 residues. The V and J ends lost 5 bases and 3 bases respectively, with 20 bases between them.

V and J are TRBV29-1 and TRBJ1-1; possibly TRBD1 for D (5 bases). The CDR3 sequence is 11 residues long. CDR1 and CDR2 (germline): SQVTM, ANQGSEA. Trimming left V 6 bases short and J 4 bases short, with 9 bases between. CDR3 in amino acids: CSVEGPTEAFF. The CDR3 nucleotides are TGCAGCGTGGAGGGGCCCACTGAAGCTTTCTTT. Full variable domain (rest looked up from reference TRBV29-1 and TRBJ1-1): SAVISQKPSRDICQRGTSLTIQCQVDSQVTMMFWYRQQPGQSLTLIATANQGSEATYESGFVIDKFPISRPNLTFSTLTVSNMSPEDSSIYLCSVEGPTEAFFGQGTRLTVV.

This clonotype has only a few counts. The chain has TRBV4-1 and TRBJ2-3; TRBD1 might be the D (6 bases). The V end lost 1 base, the J end lost 0 bases, and 8 bases lay between the germline ends. CDR1 and CDR2 (germline): MGHRA, YSYEKL. The CDR3 has 15 residues. The CDR3 is CASSQGTVSTDTQYF. Written as DNA, the CDR3 is TGCGCCAGCAGCCAAGGGACAGTGAGCACAGATACGCAGTATTTT.

This clonotype came up a few times. The rearrangement links TRBV20-1 to TRBJ1-2, with 7 bases identical to TRBD1. From germline, CDR1 is DFQATT and CDR2 SNEGSKA (reference sequence). CDR3 size: 18 residues. The junction had 19 bases not matched to a gene; V was cut back by 1 base and J by 5 bases. The CDR3 DNA is TGCAGTGCTAGAGCTTCCGTGGGGACAGCTGGATTTGATTATGGCTACACCTTC. Protein: CSARASVGTAGFDYGYTF.

The CDR3 loop reads CASSSGTGKNQPQHF. The CDR3 nucleotides read TGTGCCAGCAGCTCCGGGACAGGCAAAAATCAGCCCCAGCATTTT. The chain joins TRBV5-8 to TRBJ1-5; 8 bases line up with TRBD1. Germline V gives CDR1 SGHTS, CDR2 YDEGEE. This CDR3 spans 15 amino acids. The J segment lost 4 bases and the V segment lost 3 bases, leaving 6 bases of the junction unmatched.

The V gene is TRBV3-1, the J gene TRBJ1-2, with 8 nucleotides matching TRBD1. The CDR3 runs to 14 residues. With V trimmed by 5 bases and J by 8 bases, 10 bases remained unmatched. From germline, CDR1 is LGHDT and CDR2 YNNKEL (reference sequence). The CDR3 DNA sequence: TGTGCCAGCAGCGGAAGCGGACAGGGCGGGGGCTACACCTTC. Residues: CASSGSGQGGGYTF.

The DNA of the CDR3 is TGTGCCAGCAGTGGCGGGAGAGCCACAGATACGCAGTATTTT. It encodes CASSGGRATDTQYF. The chain links TRBV6-4 to TRBJ2-3; 7 nucleotides agree with TRBD2. The CDR3 runs 14 residues. Germline V gene sequence: CDR1 MRHNA, CDR2 SNTAGT. J was trimmed by 2 bases and V by 4 bases; bases with no gene match: 3.

The chain is built from TRBV6-5 and TRBJ2-3; TRBD2 is a possible D gene (5 bases). Trimming removed 2 bases from V and 2 bases from J, with 11 bases in between. Germline CDR1 reads MNHEY; CDR2 reads SVGAGI. There are 15 residues in the CDR3. The CDR3 DNA is TGTGCCAGCAGTTACCGGGGATTCCCCACAGATACGCAGTATTTT. This encodes CASSYRGFPTDTQYF.

The V gene is TRBV6-2 or TRBV6-3, the J gene TRBJ2-5, with D perhaps given as TRBD1 or TRBD2 (6 bases each). Deletions cut 2 bases from V and 11 bases from J, with 18 bases between. Germline V gives CDR1 MNHEY, CDR2 SVGEGT. The CDR3 loop spans 14 amino acids. The CDR3 sequence: CASSYHREDNEQYF. CDR3 DNA: TGTGCCAGCAGTTACCACAGGGAGGACAATGAGCAGTACTTC.

The sample holds a few counts of this clonotype. The CDR3 DNA follows: TGTGCCAGTAGTATGGCCGGGACAGGTGACCACAATGAGCAGTTCTTC. Translated: CASSMAGTGDHNEQFF. This chain joins TRBV19 and TRBJ2-1; 8 nucleotides match TRBD1. The V segment lost 3 bases and the J segment 5 bases; nucleotides outside the gene matches: 9. Looked up from germline, CDR1 is LNHDA and CDR2 is SQIVND (reference sequence). This CDR3 is built from 16 residues.

This clonotype was detected only a few times. The chain is built from TRBV6-6 and TRBJ1-6; no clear D gene. V was shortened by 3 bases and J by 11 bases, with 8 bases between the two germline ends. In germline, CDR1 is MNHNY, CDR2 SVGAGI (reference sequence). CDR3 size: 12 residues. This CDR3 is CASSYDSPPLHF. In DNA form, the CDR3 reads TGTGCCAGCAGTTATGATTCCCCACCCCTCCACTTT.

In its sample, this clonotype was seen a few times. CDR3 in amino acids: CASRSGGARNEQFF. The CDR3 DNA sequence: TGTGCCAGCAGGAGCGGGGGGGCACGTAATGAGCAGTTCTTC. J is TRBJ2-1 and V is TRBV12-3 or TRBV12-4; 10 nucleotides agree with TRBD2. The CDR3 extends over 14 amino acids. V lost 6 bases and J lost 7; bases outside the gene matches: 6.

This clonotype was observed a handful of times. The chain combines TRBV6-1 with TRBJ1-5, with D hard to call. V was trimmed by 7 bases and J by 5 bases, leaving 21 bases between them. The CDR3 is made up of 16 amino acids. Germline loops: CDR1 MNHNS, CDR2 SASEGT. The CDR3 spells CASTALSTAPYQPQHF. DNA of the CDR3: TGTGCCAGCACCGCCCTCTCCACAGCGCCTTATCAGCCCCAGCATTTT.

The chain couples TRBV5-1 to TRBJ1-4; possible D gene TRBD1, 6 bases. Trimming left V 4 bases short and J 5 bases short, with 15 bases between. From germline, CDR1 is SGHRS and CDR2 YFSETQ. The CDR3 extends over 15 amino acids. CDR3 nucleotides: TGCGCCAGCAGCCTACCGGGACAAAAGAATGAAAAACTGTTTTTT. It codes for CASSLPGQKNEKLFF.

The chain links TRBV20-1 to TRBJ2-1, with 11 positions matching TRBD1. The CDR3 runs to 14 residues. Losses at the gene ends were 6 bases for V and 3 bases for J; bases not matched to a gene: 4. The germline gives CDR1 DFQATT, CDR2 SNEGSKA (reference sequence). In DNA, the CDR3 is TGCAGTGCCGGACAGGGGGCTTTCTACAATGAGCAGTTCTTC. As protein: CSAGQGAFYNEQFF.

The CDR3 coding sequence is TGCAGTGCTCATCGTCCTAGCGGGGCAAAAGAGACCCAGTACTTC. Its protein product is CSAHRPSGAKETQYF. The gene calls are TRBV20-1 and TRBJ2-5; 9 positions match TRBD2. CDR3 length: 15 amino acids. Looked up from germline, CDR1 is DFQATT and CDR2 is SNEGSKA (reference sequence). V lost 5 bases, J lost 3 bases, and 10 bases stayed unmatched.

In this sample, this clonotype turned up once. This chain uses TRBV10-3 with TRBJ1-1, with a possible D match to TRBD1 (6 bases). From germline, CDR1 is ENHRY and CDR2 SYGVKD. The CDR3 consists of 12 residues. V was trimmed by 5 bases and J by 5 bases, leaving 9 bases between them. The DNA for the CDR3 is TGTGCCATCAGTTACCAGGGGACTGAAGCTTTCTTT. Protein: CAISYQGTEAFF.

This chain uses TRBV20-1 with TRBJ2-1; 9 bases match TRBD2. Germline V gives CDR1 DFQATT, CDR2 SNEGSKA (reference sequence). This CDR3 has 17 amino acids. The junction had 14 bases not matched to a gene; V was cut back by 6 bases and J by 2 bases. This CDR3 reads CSAPKELAGLPYNEQFF. CDR3 in DNA: TGCAGTGCCCCCAAGGAGCTAGCGGGGCTACCCTACAATGAGCAGTTCTTC.

The rearrangement uses TRBV29-1 and TRBJ1-1, with 7 positions matching TRBD1. Losses at the gene ends were 6 bases for V and 1 base for J; bases not matched to a gene: 5. CDR1 SQVTM and CDR2 ANQGSEA come from the germline V gene. CDR3 length: 13 amino acids. CDR3 DNA sequence: TGCAGCGTACTGGGACAGAGGAACACTGAAGCTTTCTTT. Encoded protein: CSVLGQRNTEAFF.

V usage is TRBV11-2 and J usage is TRBJ2-1; D gene unclear. The germline gives CDR1 SGHAT, CDR2 FQNNGV. The V and J ends lost 1 base and 10 bases respectively, with 8 bases between them. The CDR3 sequence is 12 residues long. The chain's CDR3 is CASSLGRQEQFF. DNA for the CDR3: TGTGCCAGCAGCTTAGGTAGGCAGGAGCAGTTCTTC.

V and J are TRBV4-2 and TRBJ1-6, with 9 bases that match TRBD1. V dropped 0 bases and J dropped 10; count of bases not matched to a gene: 10. The CDR3 runs to 17 residues. CDR1 is LGHNA and CDR2 is YNFKEQ in the germline V gene. The CDR3 sequence is CASSQDRPGQGRSPLHF. The CDR3 region has the DNA TGTGCCAGCAGCCAAGATAGACCGGGACAGGGTCGGTCACCCCTCCACTTT.

The CDR3 is CASRRQGAGQETQYF. In nucleotides, the CDR3 is TGTGCCAGCAGAAGACAGGGGGCTGGCCAAGAGACCCAGTACTTC. The chain joins TRBV27 to TRBJ2-5, with TRBD1 matching over 10 bases. Losses at the gene ends were 6 bases for V and 1 base for J; bases not matched to a gene: 5. The CDR3 contains 15 residues. The germline V gene encodes CDR1 MNHEY and CDR2 SMNVEV (reference sequence).

The chain combines TRBV28 with TRBJ2-4; D may match TRBD1 or TRBD2 (5 bases each). V lost 9 bases and J lost 0, with 6 bases in between. The CDR3 loop spans 12 amino acids. Germline CDR1 reads MDHEN; CDR2 reads SYDVKM. The CDR3 sequence is CASGTAKNIQYF. For the CDR3, the DNA is TGTGCCAGTGGGACAGCCAAAAACATTCAGTACTTC.

The rearrangement links TRBV11-2 to TRBJ2-3; D call uncertain. Germline CDR1 is SGHAT and CDR2 is FQNNGV. V lost 5 bases to trimming and J lost 8 bases, with 14 bases between them. This CDR3 spans 13 amino acids. The CDR3: CASSPDGPRTQYF. The CDR3 DNA reads TGTGCCAGCAGCCCGGACGGACCTCGTACGCAGTATTTT.

The chain uses TRBV20-1 and TRBJ1-6; 10 bases are a match to TRBD1. The CDR3 has 17 residues. Trimming took 4 bases from V and 0 from J; bases not matched to a gene: 6. Germline V gives CDR1 DFQATT, CDR2 SNEGSKA (reference sequence). The DNA of the CDR3 is TGCAGTGCTAAGGGGACAGGGGCGAGCTCCTATAATTCACCCCTCCACTTT. Its protein product is CSAKGTGASSYNSPLHF.

This clonotype was recorded many times. This sequence joins TRBV29-1 and TRBJ2-5, with 7 bases aligning to TRBD2. The junction had 6 bases not matched to a gene; V was cut back by 4 bases and J by 4 bases. The CDR3 covers 13 residues. The germline CDR1 and CDR2 sequences are SQVTM and ANQGSEA. This CDR3 reads CSVGEGQGETQYF. CDR3 DNA sequence: TGCAGCGTTGGGGAGGGGCAGGGAGAGACCCAGTACTTC.

There are a few counts of this clonotype. This chain joins TRBV20-1 and TRBJ1-6, with TRBD1 as a possible D gene (5 bases). The germline V gene encodes CDR1 DFQATT and CDR2 SNEGSKA (reference sequence). V was trimmed by 7 bases and J by 7 bases, leaving 11 bases between them. The CDR3 is made up of 12 amino acids. The DNA of the CDR3 is TGCAGTGGTTCAGGGCCGAATTCACCCCTCCACTTT. Its translation: CSGSGPNSPLHF.

V is TRBV27 and J is TRBJ1-2; TRBD1 is a possible D gene (6 bases). The CDR3 length is 13 residues. V lost 3 bases to trimming and J lost 9 bases, with 14 bases between them. In germline, CDR1 is MNHEY, CDR2 SMNVEV (reference sequence). CDR3 in DNA: TGTGCCAGCAGTTTGATGGGGCGGGACAGCTACACCTTC. As protein: CASSLMGRDSYTF.

CDR3 in amino acids: CSALTSGTYEQYF. CDR3 coding DNA: TGCAGTGCTCTTACTAGCGGGACATACGAGCAGTACTTC. The chain links TRBV20-1 to TRBJ2-7; 10 bases match TRBD2. The V segment lost 5 bases and the J segment 4 bases; nucleotides outside the gene matches: 5. The CDR3 is made up of 13 amino acids. The germline gives CDR1 DFQATT, CDR2 SNEGSKA (reference sequence).

The chain has TRBV2 and TRBJ2-7; 7 positions agree with TRBD2. CDR3 length: 14 amino acids. Germline V gene lookup returns CDR1 SNHLY and CDR2 FYNNEI. The V gene end was trimmed by 2 bases and the J gene end by 7 bases; junction bases not matched to a gene: 8. CDR3 protein: CASSEPRESGEQYF. The CDR3 DNA follows: TGTGCCAGCAGTGAACCGCGGGAGAGTGGTGAGCAGTACTTC.

This clonotype has more than one count but fewer than ten. V gene TRBV28 combines with J gene TRBJ2-4; 9 nucleotides match TRBD1. In germline, CDR1 is MDHEN, CDR2 SYDVKM. CDR3 size: 17 residues. J was trimmed by 2 bases and V by 6 bases; bases with no gene match: 11. The CDR3 bases are TGTGCCAGCAGGTCACATGACAGGGGGTTTACCAAAAACATTCAGTACTTC. It codes for CASRSHDRGFTKNIQYF.